The 26 T cell receptor beta chains listed next were all sequenced from one sample in a study of shared clonotypes between healthy human individuals. Produced via immunoSEQ multiplex PCR; TCRdb's table is partial and in-frame only. The table shows about 800,000 clones, with around 96% occurring only once. In the naive CD8 group, cells lacked CD45RO and were positively selected for CCR7, so terminally differentiated effector memory CD45RA+ cells were left out. Material: naive CD8+ T cells sorted from blood. Receptors were obtained from a man younger than 40 in good health.

V and J are TRBV29-1 and TRBJ2-1, with D perhaps TRBD1 or TRBD2 (5 bases each). The CDR3 runs 16 residues. V lost 4 bases to trimming and J lost 1 base, with 17 bases between them. Germline V CDR1 and CDR2: SQVTM, ANQGSEA. The CDR3 DNA follows: TGCAGCGTTGGAGGTTGGGACCACTTATCCTACAATGAGCAGTTCTTC. It specifies CSVGGWDHLSYNEQFF.

The chain is built from TRBV6-1 and TRBJ2-1, with 9 positions matching TRBD1. Germline V gene sequence: CDR1 MNHNS, CDR2 SASEGT. CDR3 length: 14 amino acids. V was pared by 6 bases and J by 10 bases, with 10 bases of the junction left unmatched. The CDR3 sequence is CASRAGQGFGEQFF. The CDR3 DNA reads as TGTGCCAGCAGAGCGGGACAGGGTTTCGGGGAGCAGTTCTTC.

This chain joins TRBV12-5 and TRBJ1-5; D not resolved. This CDR3 has 19 residues. Trimming removed 6 bases at V and 1 base at J, with 25 bases between. The germline gives CDR1 LGHNT, CDR2 FRNRAP. The CDR3 sequence is CASGITPGPPKGSNQPQHF. DNA of the CDR3: TGTGCTAGTGGCATAACCCCCGGCCCCCCTAAAGGGAGCAATCAGCCCCAGCATTTT. The full variable domain, rest sourced from reference TRBV12-5 and TRBJ1-5, is DARVTQTPRHKVTEMGQEVTMRCQPILGHNTVFWYRQTMMQGLELLAYFRNRAPLDDSGMPKDRFSAEMPDATLATLKIQPSEPRDSAVYFCASGITPGPPKGSNQPQHFGDGTRLSIL.

J is TRBJ2-2 and V is TRBV5-6, with unresolved D. V dropped 0 bases and J dropped 1 base, with 4 bases sitting between them. The CDR3 contains 14 residues. Germline lookup yields CDR1 SGHDT and CDR2 YYEEEE. The DNA for the CDR3 is TGTGCCAGCAGCTTGGTGCAGAACACCGGGGAGCTGTTTTTT. This encodes CASSLVQNTGELFF.

V and J are TRBV19 and TRBJ1-5, with 7 bases identical to TRBD1. Germline assignment: CDR1 LNHDA and CDR2 SQIVND (reference sequence). With V trimmed by 3 bases and J by 4 bases, 9 bases remained unmatched. The CDR3 length is 16 residues. The CDR3 spells CASSILWGQKNQPQHF. The CDR3 DNA reads TGTGCCAGTAGTATCCTGTGGGGACAGAAAAATCAGCCCCAGCATTTT. The whole variable domain, filled in from reference TRBV19 and TRBJ1-5, reads DGGITQSPKYLFRKEGQNVTLSCEQNLNHDAMYWYRQDPGQGLRLIYYSQIVNDFQKGDIAEGYSVSREKKESFPLTVTSAQKNPTAFYLCASSILWGQKNQPQHFGDGTRLSIL.

Regarding this clone: The sample holds other DNA sequences that translate to the same CDR3. The chain carries TRBV6-5 and TRBJ2-2; D unclear. This CDR3 has 13 residues. V lost 2 bases and J lost 2, with 3 bases in between. Germline CDR1 reads MNHEY; CDR2 reads SVGAGI. CDR3 nucleotides: TGTGCCAGCAGTTACAGTAACACCGGGGAGCTGTTTTTT. Encoded protein: CASSYSNTGELFF.

The CDR3 reads CASSPGATGSEKLFF. For the CDR3, the DNA is TGTGCCAGCTCACCAGGTGCAACAGGGAGTGAAAAACTGTTTTTT. The chain has TRBV18 and TRBJ1-4, with a weak D call TRBD1 (6 bases). V was trimmed by 2 bases and J by 7 bases, leaving 14 bases between them. In germline, CDR1 is KGHSH, CDR2 LQKENI. This CDR3 spans 15 amino acids. Using reference TRBV18 and TRBJ1-4 for the parts outside the CDR3, the full variable domain is NAGVMQNPRHLVRRRGQEARLRCSPMKGHSHVYWYRQLPEEGLKFMVYLQKENIIDESGMPKERFSAEFPKEGPSILRIQQVVRGDSAAYFCASSPGATGSEKLFFGSGTQLSVL.

This sequence joins TRBV7-9 and TRBJ2-5; 8 bases line up with TRBD2. The V segment lost 5 bases and the J segment 2 bases; nucleotides outside the gene matches: 10. Germline loops: CDR1 SEHNR, CDR2 FQNEAQ (reference sequence). The CDR3 has 16 amino acids. CDR3 loop: CASSPRSGLGQETQYF. CDR3 in DNA: TGTGCCAGCAGCCCCCGCTCGGGACTAGGACAAGAGACCCAGTACTTC.

This chain joins TRBV6-6 and TRBJ2-3, with TRBD2 matching over 9 bases. Losses at the gene ends were 5 bases for V and 3 bases for J; bases not matched to a gene: 6. Per germline, CDR1 MNHNY and CDR2 SVGAGI (reference sequence). The CDR3 covers 15 residues. CDR3 amino acids: CASSKGTSKTDTQYF. The CDR3 coding sequence is TGTGCCAGCAGTAAGGGGACTAGCAAAACAGATACGCAGTATTTT.

This clone was picked up one time. CDR3 DNA: TGTGCCAGCAGCCAAGATTGGGCAGAGTACAATGAGCAGTTCTTC. The encoded protein is CASSQDWAEYNEQFF. The rearrangement links TRBV14 to TRBJ2-1; D is undetermined. CDR3 length equals 15 residues. Trimming took 0 bases from V and 4 from J, leaving 10 bases between them. The germline gives CDR1 SGHDN, CDR2 FVKESK. The full variable domain, in which reference TRBV14 and TRBJ2-1 provide the parts outside the CDR3, is EAGVTQFPSHSVIEKGQTVTLRCDPISGHDNLYWYRRVMGKEIKFLLHFVKESKQDESGMPNNRFLAERTGGTYSTLKVQPAELEDSGVYFCASSQDWAEYNEQFFGPGTRLTVL.

CDR3 nucleotides: TGCAGCGTTGAAGGCGCAGGGACGACTGAAGCTTTCTTT. Its translation is CSVEGAGTTEAFF. The chain joins TRBV29-1 to TRBJ1-1, with TRBD1 as a possible D gene (5 bases). There are 13 residues in the CDR3. V lost 1 base, J lost 5 bases, and 11 bases lay in between. The germline CDR1 and CDR2 sequences are SQVTM and ANQGSEA.

J is TRBJ2-2 and V is TRBV25-1, with D unclear. V was clipped by 5 bases and J by 1 base, with 5 bases between them. Germline V gives CDR1 MGHDK, CDR2 SYGVNS. This CDR3 spans 13 amino acids. CDR3 DNA sequence: TGTGCCAGCAGTTTCGGGAACACCGGGGAGCTGTTTTTT. It is translated as CASSFGNTGELFF. The entire variable domain, with the rest obtained from reference TRBV25-1 and TRBJ2-2, is as follows: EADIYQTPRYLVIGTGKKITLECSQTMGHDKMYWYQQDPGMELHLIHYSYGVNSTEKGDLSSESTVSRIRTEHFPLTLESARPSHTSQYLCASSFGNTGELFFGEGSRLTVL.

This chain connects TRBV19 to TRBJ2-1; 8 bases fit TRBD2. Trimming took 0 bases from V and 4 from J; bases not matched to a gene: 5. In germline, CDR1 is LNHDA, CDR2 SQIVND (reference sequence). The CDR3 runs to 16 residues. As DNA, the CDR3 is TGTGCCAGTAGTATAGACTCGGGGGGGCCGTACAATGAGCAGTTCTTC. This sequence encodes CASSIDSGGPYNEQFF.

This rearrangement joins TRBV28 to TRBJ1-5; TRBD1 matches at 10 bases. The germline V gene has CDR1 MDHEN and CDR2 SYDVKM. This CDR3 spans 14 amino acids. V shed 7 bases, J shed 7 bases, and the junction held 7 bases outside the gene matches. CDR3 region: CASTQTGGRQPQHF. The CDR3 DNA reads TGTGCCAGCACCCAGACAGGGGGCAGGCAGCCCCAGCATTTT.

The chain uses TRBV19 and TRBJ2-1, with unresolved D. Looked up from germline, CDR1 is LNHDA and CDR2 is SQIVND (reference sequence). The V end lost 1 base, the J end lost 5 bases, and 12 bases lay between the germline ends. The CDR3 extends over 15 amino acids. CDR3: CASSIGYNLNNEQFF. The CDR3, as DNA: TGTGCCAGTAGTATAGGCTACAACCTTAACAATGAGCAGTTCTTC.

V and J are TRBV7-9 and TRBJ2-1; D perhaps matches TRBD2 (6 bases). The germline V and J ends were trimmed by 5 bases and 15 bases, with 20 bases remaining between them. CDR3 length: 13 residues. Germline-derived CDR1 and CDR2 are SEHNR and FQNEAQ (reference sequence). The CDR3 bases are TGTGCCAGCAGCCGGGGGATAGCCGGACAAATGTTCTTC. Amino acids: CASSRGIAGQMFF. Drawing the rest from reference TRBV7-9 and TRBJ2-1, the complete variable domain is DTGVSQNPRHKITKRGQNVTFRCDPISEHNRLYWYRQTLGQGPEFLTYFQNEAQLEKSRLLSDRFSAERPKGSFSTLEIQRTEQGDSAMYLCASSRGIAGQMFFGPGTRLTVL.

This chain joins TRBV29-1 and TRBJ2-5; TRBD2 matches 9 bases. Germline V CDR1 and CDR2: SQVTM, ANQGSEA. With 4 bases clipped from V and 5 bases from J, the junction kept 14 bases outside the gene matches. The CDR3 runs 16 residues. The CDR3 DNA follows: TGCAGCGTTGTCTTTATCGGGCTAGCGGGACGGGAGACCCAGTACTTC. Its protein product is CSVVFIGLAGRETQYF.

The chain recombines TRBV4-1 with TRBJ2-7; 10 nucleotides line up with TRBD2. The CDR3 is 17 residues long. V shed 3 bases, J shed 7 bases, and the junction held 15 bases outside the gene matches. Germline lookup yields CDR1 MGHRA and CDR2 YSYEKL. This CDR3 reads CASSQLGAGGPRSEQYF. CDR3 DNA sequence: TGCGCCAGCAGCCAGCTCGGAGCGGGAGGGCCGCGGTCTGAGCAGTACTTC.

This clone showed up just once. The same CDR3 is also encoded by other DNA sequences in this sample. The CDR3: CASRDGTGELFF. The DNA for the CDR3 is TGTGCCAGCAGGGACGGCACCGGGGAGCTGTTTTTT. V gene TRBV2 combines with J gene TRBJ2-2, with D unclear. The germline V gene has CDR1 SNHLY and CDR2 FYNNEI. The ends were cut back, 6 bases at V and 4 bases at J, with 6 bases in the middle. The CDR3 is 12 residues long.

This clone was recorded only once. J is TRBJ2-1 and V is TRBV9; 9 bases line up with TRBD2. The CDR3 is 16 residues long. Germline CDR1 reads SGDLS; CDR2 reads YYNGEE. The trim removed 2 bases at V and 8 bases at J, leaving 11 bases unmatched. CDR3 residues: CASSVSGSSVGDEQFF. In DNA form, the CDR3 reads TGTGCCAGCAGCGTTAGCGGGAGCAGCGTTGGCGATGAGCAGTTCTTC.

The chain joins TRBV5-1 to TRBJ2-5; 9 bases are a match to TRBD1. Losses at the gene ends were 4 bases for V and 1 base for J; bases not matched to a gene: 8. The germline gives CDR1 SGHRS, CDR2 YFSETQ. This CDR3 is 16 amino acids long. Written as DNA, the CDR3 is TGCGCCAGCAGCCCCGGGACAGGGCTATTCCAAGAGACCCAGTACTTC. This translates into CASSPGTGLFQETQYF. The entire variable domain, with the rest obtained from reference TRBV5-1 and TRBJ2-5, is as follows: KAGVTQTPRYLIKTRGQQVTLSCSPISGHRSVSWYQQTPGQGLQFLFEYFSETQRNKGNFPGRFSGRQFSNSRSEMNVSTLELGDSALYLCASSPGTGLFQETQYFGPGTRLLVL.

This chain joins TRBV6-5 and TRBJ2-7, with D unresolved. Trimming shortened V by 2 bases and J by 5 bases, and 10 bases separated the two germline ends. From germline, CDR1 is MNHEY and CDR2 SVGAGI. This CDR3 region has 13 residues. DNA for the CDR3: TGTGCCAGCAGTTACGGGGTACTAAACGAGCAGTACTTC. It translates to CASSYGVLNEQYF.

The chain recombines TRBV7-2 with TRBJ2-1; TRBD1 is a possible D gene (5 bases). V gave up 8 bases and J gave up 6 bases, with 17 bases separating them. Germline values: CDR1 SGHTA, CDR2 FQGNSA. The CDR3 is 14 amino acids. Here the CDR3 reads CASADGGRVNEQFF. The CDR3 coding sequence is TGTGCCAGCGCAGATGGCGGCAGGGTCAATGAGCAGTTCTTC.

The chain links TRBV27 to TRBJ2-1, with a possible D match to TRBD1 (7 bases). With 5 bases removed from V and 4 bases from J, the gap between germline ends came to 12 bases. The CDR3 spans 14 residues. From germline, CDR1 is MNHEY and CDR2 SMNVEV (reference sequence). The DNA for the CDR3 is TGTGCCAGCAGTCAACAGGGGAGGTACAATGAGCAGTTCTTC. Its protein is CASSQQGRYNEQFF.

The chain has TRBV9 and TRBJ2-7; TRBD2 matches at 10 bases. The CDR3 totals 17 residues. The V gene's germline CDR1 is SGDLS and CDR2 YYNGEE. V trimming: 4 bases; J trimming: 3 bases; junction bases outside the gene matches: 13. The DNA for the CDR3 is TGTGCCAGCAGCCCTCTCGCCCGGACTAGCGGTAACTACGAGCAGTACTTC. Translating it yields CASSPLARTSGNYEQYF.

This clone is a singleton in its sample. The rearrangement joins TRBV9 to TRBJ2-7; D is ambiguous. The V end lost 3 bases, the J end lost 1 base, and 8 bases lay between the germline ends. Germline CDR1 and CDR2: SGDLS and YYNGEE. The length of the CDR3 is 13 residues. Here the CDR3 reads CASSEDGSYEQYF. The CDR3 DNA reads TGTGCCAGCAGCGAGGACGGATCCTACGAGCAGTACTTC.